One and the same sample provided the 29 T cell receptor beta chains below, sequenced in a study of cytomegalovirus exposure and HLA in healthy donors. PCR involved 60 Vbeta and 13 Jbeta primers. The data were produced by immunoSEQ multiplex PCR, yet TCRdb's version contains in-frame clones alone and is incomplete. This sample has 150,000 to 200,000 clones, with about four fifths found just once. The specimen sequenced was PBMCs. The receptors were sampled from a man between 40 and 49 years old in good health and CMV-seronegative.

In regard to this clone: One junction end does not reproduce the germline sequence, and a read error may be involved. The chain joins TRBV7-9 to TRBJ2-2; TRBD1 matches at 7 bases. This CDR3 is built from 18 residues. Germline CDR1 is SEHNR and CDR2 is FQNEAQ (reference sequence). CDR3: CSSSSDFLGQENTGELFF. CDR3 nucleotides: TGTTCCAGCAGCTCCGATTTCTTAGGACAGGAGAACACCGGGGAGCTGTTTTTT.

The chain carries TRBV29-1 and TRBJ2-6; D unclear. This CDR3 is 15 amino acids long. Trimming removed 4 bases at V and 3 bases at J, with 13 bases between. Germline V gene lookup returns CDR1 SQVTM and CDR2 ANQGSEA. The CDR3: CSVGVPRGGANVLTF. The CDR3 nucleotides are TGCAGCGTTGGAGTACCCCGAGGTGGGGCCAACGTCCTGACTTTC.

This chain joins TRBV11-1 and TRBJ2-5; 13 positions match TRBD2. The CDR3 totals 16 residues. The germline V gene encodes CDR1 SGHAT and CDR2 FQDESV (reference sequence). Trimming took 5 bases from V and 2 from J; bases not matched to a gene: 5. CDR3 in DNA: TGTGCCAGCAGCCTGACTAGCGGGGGGCCACAAGAGACCCAGTACTTC. Its protein product is CASSLTSGGPQETQYF.

The V call is TRBV30, the J call TRBJ2-1, with D unresolved. The CDR3 loop spans 13 amino acids. The germline V gene encodes CDR1 GTSNPN and CDR2 SVGIG (reference sequence). The V and J ends lost 8 bases and 2 bases respectively, with 13 bases between them. The CDR3 region is CAQTIQTYNEQFF. In DNA form, the CDR3 reads TGTGCCCAGACGATACAGACCTACAATGAGCAGTTCTTC.

This rearrangement joins TRBV2 to TRBJ2-2; D is possibly TRBD2 (6 bases). The CDR3 is made up of 15 amino acids. V was pared by 3 bases and J by 5 bases, with 13 bases between. Germline V gene lookup returns CDR1 SNHLY and CDR2 FYNNEI. The CDR3: CASSDWGVGTGELFF. As DNA, the CDR3 is TGTGCCAGCAGTGATTGGGGGGTTGGAACCGGGGAGCTGTTTTTT.

This chain joins TRBV30 and TRBJ2-5; 10 nucleotides align to TRBD2. The CDR3 loop spans 17 amino acids. Germline V gene lookup returns CDR1 GTSNPN and CDR2 SVGIG (reference sequence). The V gene end was trimmed by 0 bases and the J gene end by 1 base; junction bases not matched to a gene: 8. CDR3 bases: TGTGCCTGGAGTGTACGTCGAACTAGCGGGGCCCAAGAGACCCAGTACTTC. Its translation is CAWSVRRTSGAQETQYF. Complete variable domain (other parts from reference TRBV30 and TRBJ2-5): SQTIHQWPATLVQPVGSPLSLECTVEGTSNPNLYWYRQAAGRGLQLLFYSVGIGQISSEVPQNLSASRPQDRQFILSSKKLLLSDSGFYLCAWSVRRTSGAQETQYFGPGTRLLVL.

This clone was found a few times. The chain recombines TRBV27 with TRBJ2-5; TRBD2 aligns across 8 bases. The V gene's germline CDR1 is MNHEY and CDR2 SMNVEV (reference sequence). Losses at the gene ends were 2 bases for V and 1 base for J; bases not matched to a gene: 9. The CDR3 has 17 amino acids. The chain's CDR3 is CASSLGFIAGIQETQYF. CDR3 sequence (DNA): TGTGCCAGCAGTTTAGGGTTCATAGCGGGGATCCAAGAGACCCAGTACTTC.

This clone was recorded a few times. The V and J genes are TRBV27 and TRBJ1-2, with D hard to call. The CDR3 loop spans 14 amino acids. The V gene's germline CDR1 is MNHEY and CDR2 SMNVEV (reference sequence). V was clipped by 5 bases and J by 3 bases, with 13 bases between them. The CDR3 DNA reads TGTGCCAGCAGTCCTACTTGGTTCGACTATGGCTACACCTTC. It translates to CASSPTWFDYGYTF.

The V and J genes are TRBV14 and TRBJ2-5; 13 bases are a match to TRBD2. V shed 7 bases, J shed 2 bases, and the junction held 1 base outside the gene matches. This CDR3 has 14 amino acids. CDR1 and CDR2 (germline): SGHDN, FVKESK. CDR3 sequence reads: CASKGLAGQETQYF. The CDR3 coding sequence is TGTGCCAGCAAGGGACTAGCGGGACAAGAGACCCAGTACTTC.

J is TRBJ2-1 and V is TRBV18, with 8 bases aligning to TRBD1. Germline CDR1 is KGHSH and CDR2 is LQKENI. This CDR3 has 15 residues. Trimming took 6 bases from V and 1 from J; bases not matched to a gene: 5. The CDR3 region is CASSSGTGSYNEQFF. The CDR3, as DNA: TGTGCCAGCTCCTCCGGGACAGGATCCTACAATGAGCAGTTCTTC.

V usage is TRBV28 and J usage is TRBJ1-6; TRBD1 matches 10 bases. CDR3 size: 15 residues. In germline, CDR1 is MDHEN, CDR2 SYDVKM. The trim removed 4 bases at V and 9 bases at J, leaving 6 bases unmatched. The CDR3 DNA sequence: TGTGCCAGCAGTTCCATGGGACAGGGGAGTTCACCCCTCCACTTT. Its protein is CASSSMGQGSSPLHF.

Of note for this clone: The sample carries other DNA sequences with the same CDR3. The chain couples TRBV6-5 to TRBJ2-1; TRBD1 aligns across 8 bases. V dropped 3 bases and J dropped 2; count of bases not matched to a gene: 3. Germline CDR1 and CDR2: MNHEY and SVGAGI. The CDR3 sequence is 15 residues long. Here the CDR3 reads CASSYRDRTYNEQFF. The CDR3 DNA follows: TGTGCCAGCAGTTATAGGGACAGGACCTACAATGAGCAGTTCTTC.

This clone was seen a few times. J is TRBJ2-5 and V is TRBV28; tentative D call: TRBD1 (5 bases). Germline CDR1 MDHEN, CDR2 SYDVKM. V was trimmed by 7 bases and J by 0 bases, leaving 15 bases between them. The CDR3 has 15 residues. The chain's CDR3 is CASNTGGPNQETQYF. Written as DNA, the CDR3 is TGTGCCAGCAACACAGGTGGACCGAACCAAGAGACCCAGTACTTC.

The chain recombines TRBV19 with TRBJ1-2; 7 nucleotides align to TRBD1. Germline CDR1 reads LNHDA; CDR2 reads SQIVND (reference sequence). The CDR3 covers 13 residues. V shed 9 bases, J shed 4 bases, and the junction held 8 bases outside the gene matches. This CDR3 is CASQTGPTYGYTF. CDR3 sequence (DNA): TGTGCCAGCCAGACAGGGCCTACCTATGGCTACACCTTC.

The V call is TRBV30, the J call TRBJ1-4, with D perhaps matching TRBD1 (6 bases). The CDR3 is 15 residues long. Germline V gene data show CDR1 as GTSNPN and CDR2 as SVGIG (reference sequence). Trimming pared 1 base from V and 6 bases from J, leaving 15 bases between. This CDR3 is CAWSAQSGVHEKLFF. The CDR3 bases are TGTGCCTGGAGTGCCCAATCAGGGGTTCATGAAAAACTGTTTTTT. The whole variable domain, filled in from reference TRBV30 and TRBJ1-4, reads SQTIHQWPATLVQPVGSPLSLECTVEGTSNPNLYWYRQAAGRGLQLLFYSVGIGQISSEVPQNLSASRPQDRQFILSSKKLLLSDSGFYLCAWSAQSGVHEKLFFGSGTQLSVL.

This chain uses TRBV7-3 with TRBJ1-2, with 7 bases fitting TRBD1. Per germline, CDR1 SGHTA and CDR2 FQGTGA. The trim removed 3 bases at V and 8 bases at J, leaving 6 bases unmatched. The CDR3 loop spans 13 amino acids. The CDR3 here is CASSFTGERGYTF. The CDR3 DNA reads as TGTGCCAGCAGCTTTACAGGGGAGAGAGGCTACACCTTC.

The V call is TRBV27, the J call TRBJ2-1; 9 positions match TRBD1. The CDR3 length is 15 residues. Unmatched junction bases numbered 11, after V lost 5 bases and J lost 9 bases. The germline V gene has CDR1 MNHEY and CDR2 SMNVEV (reference sequence). The CDR3 spells CASSTRGQGTFEQFF. The CDR3, as DNA: TGTGCCAGCAGTACTCGGGGACAGGGTACTTTTGAGCAGTTCTTC.

Worth noting for this clone: Other DNA sequences in the same sample also yield this CDR3. The J gene is TRBJ1-2, the V gene TRBV29-1; D may be TRBD1 (5 bases). Trimming took off 7 bases at V and 4 bases at J, with 10 bases between the two ends. In germline, CDR1 is SQVTM, CDR2 ANQGSEA. The CDR3 is 11 residues long. The CDR3 DNA follows: TGCAGCGGGGGTGACAGCTATGGCTACACCTTC. It is translated as CSGGDSYGYTF.

The V call is TRBV14, the J call TRBJ1-3, with 7 bases matching TRBD1. V shed 6 bases and J 0 bases; nucleotides not matched to a gene: 8. The CDR3 extends over 16 amino acids. Looked up from germline, CDR1 is SGHDN and CDR2 is FVKESK. Here the CDR3 DNA reads TGTGCCAGCAGGCCCCTTGCAGGGGGCTCTGGAAACACCATATATTTT. Its protein is CASRPLAGGSGNTIYF.

The chain employs TRBV9 and TRBJ2-1; TRBD2 aligns across 11 bases. The CDR3 has 16 amino acids. CDR1 and CDR2 (germline): SGDLS, YYNGEE. After removal of 0 bases from V and 5 bases from J, the junction contained 4 bases not matched to a gene. CDR3: CASSVGLAGGDNEQFF. CDR3 DNA sequence: TGTGCCAGCAGCGTAGGATTAGCGGGAGGGGACAATGAGCAGTTCTTC.

This chain connects TRBV18 to TRBJ2-5; maybe TRBD1 (5 bases). Trimming cost V 4 bases and J 3 bases, with 12 bases left between them. The germline gives CDR1 KGHSH, CDR2 LQKENI. This CDR3 spans 14 amino acids. CDR3 nucleotides: TGTGCCAGCTCACAGACAGATGGGAAAGAGACCCAGTACTTC. Translating gives CASSQTDGKETQYF.

With respect to this clone: Sequence at one end of the junction differs from germline and may be a read error. The V gene is TRBV9, the J gene TRBJ2-7; 9 bases are shared with TRBD2. This CDR3 spans 15 amino acids. CDR1 and CDR2 (germline): SGDLS, YYNGEE. The CDR3 spells CASTVGREGVHEQYF. In DNA form, the CDR3 reads TGTGCCAGCACCGTAGGGCGGGAGGGTGTCCACGAGCAGTACTTC.

The chain couples TRBV21-1 to TRBJ2-1; the table's D gene call, TRBD2, was not cross checked with the DNA. TRBV21-1 is recorded as a pseudogene. The CDR3 covers 19 residues. This chain's CDR3 is CASSKGRRTSGREYNEQFF. For the CDR3, the DNA is TGTGCCAGCAGCAAAGGAAGGAGGACTAGCGGGAGGGAGTACAATGAGCAGTTCTTC.

The rearrangement joins TRBV7-2 to TRBJ2-7, with 10 bases aligning to TRBD2. Germline values: CDR1 SGHTA, CDR2 FQGNSA. V shed 5 bases and J 3 bases; nucleotides not matched to a gene: 4. The CDR3 has 14 residues. The CDR3, as DNA: TGTGCCAGCAGCGCCGGACTAGCGGTCTACGAGCAGTACTTC. It encodes CASSAGLAVYEQYF.

This clone has more than one count but fewer than ten. V usage is TRBV4-1 and J usage is TRBJ2-2, with 7 bases that match TRBD2. The CDR3 runs 18 residues. With V trimmed by 0 bases and J by 1 base, 8 bases remained unmatched. CDR1 is MGHRA, CDR2 YSYEKL, per germline. In DNA form, the CDR3 reads TGCGCCAGCAGCCAAGATTTAGGTCTAGCGGTGAACACCGGGGAGCTGTTTTTT. Translated, it gives CASSQDLGLAVNTGELFF.

The V gene is TRBV4-2, the J gene TRBJ1-6; D might be TRBD1 (5 bases). Trimming cost V 8 bases and J 3 bases, with 14 bases left between them. The CDR3 spans 15 residues. Germline assignment: CDR1 LGHNA and CDR2 YNFKEQ. CDR3 in DNA: TGTGCCAGCTCCCGGGCGGGGGACTATAATTCACCCCTCCACTTT. This codes for CASSRAGDYNSPLHF.

This chain joins TRBV18 and TRBJ1-2; 8 positions agree with TRBD1. Germline trimming cut 1 base from V and 3 bases from J; bases unmatched to any gene: 19. CDR1 is KGHSH and CDR2 is LQKENI in the germline V gene. The length of the CDR3 is 20 residues. The CDR3 here is CASSPLSRGQGSNIDYGYTF. The CDR3 bases are TGTGCCAGCTCACCACTTAGCCGAGGACAGGGTTCGAACATCGACTATGGCTACACCTTC.

The genes are TRBV5-4 and TRBJ1-6, with 7 nucleotides matching TRBD1. CDR3 length: 14 amino acids. The ends lost 2 bases at V and 8 bases at J; junction bases unmatched: 4. Germline assignment: CDR1 SGHNT and CDR2 YYREEE (reference sequence). The chain's CDR3 is CASSFTGADSPLHF. CDR3 bases: TGTGCCAGCAGCTTTACAGGGGCAGATTCACCCCTCCACTTT.

In its sample, this clone was seen once. The chain recombines TRBV28 with TRBJ1-4; D gene ambiguous. Germline assignment: CDR1 MDHEN and CDR2 SYDVKM. The V end was cut by 3 bases, the J end by 7 bases, with 9 bases between. This CDR3 has 13 amino acids. In DNA, the CDR3 is TGTGCCAGCAGTTTCCCCCCGGGTGAAAAACTGTTTTTT. Translating gives CASSFPPGEKLFF.